The present TCR beta chain was sequenced within a study of blood T cell repertoires in COVID-19. As for the study in general: Sites in the United States, Italy and Spain provided acute and convalescent COVID-19 samples. Nucleic acid was either cDNA or gDNA, and it came from T cells, B-cell-depleted T cells, or PBMCs.

Trimming took 1 base from V and 4 from J, leaving 10 bases between them. The length of the CDR3 is 15 residues. Germline CDR1 reads SEHNR; CDR2 reads FQNEAQ (reference sequence). Source study methods: Reference gene primer amplification yielded estimated nucleated cell counts. Clones were sequenced by immunoSEQ multiplex PCR, and TCRdb holds only the in-frame ones, with some missing. The DNA was the basis for D and trimming; V, J and clone size are from that table. The sample yields 200,000 to 250,000 clones, about 90% seen once. What was sequenced was peripheral blood. The V gene is TRBV7-9, the J gene TRBJ1-4; no reliable D call. The source of this sequence is a man aged 18 to 29 with active or convalescent COVID-19. The CDR3 sequence: CASSLVTGSNEKLFF. CDR3 nucleotide sequence: TGTGCCAGCAGCTTAGTTACTGGTAGTAATGAAAAACTGTTTTTT.